These 8 T cell receptor beta chains originate from one sample sequenced in a study of T cell responses to AZD1222 COVID-19 vaccine. The repertoire was sequenced with immunoSEQ multiplex PCR; TCRdb's copy has only in-frame clones and lacks some. The sample lists approximately 120,000 clones, approximately 85% occurring once. Specimen: peripheral blood, collected 28 days after the second AZD1222 dose. Receptors were obtained from an adult who received the AZD1222 COVID-19 vaccine.

The CDR3 reads CATSRDRGLAVTSYEQYF. The DNA for the CDR3 is TGTGCCACCAGCAGAGATAGGGGACTAGCGGTGACCTCCTACGAGCAGTACTTC. This rearrangement joins TRBV15 to TRBJ2-7; the match to TRBD2 covers 11 bases. Germline loops: CDR1 LNHNV, CDR2 YYDKDF (reference sequence). This CDR3 contains 18 residues. Trimming took 0 bases from V and 0 from J; bases not matched to a gene: 7.

The chain has TRBV4-1 and TRBJ2-7, with 7 nucleotides matching TRBD2. Germline V gives CDR1 MGHRA, CDR2 YSYEKL. With 1 base clipped from V and 3 bases from J, the junction kept 12 bases outside the gene matches. The CDR3 loop spans 17 amino acids. The CDR3 nucleotides are TGCGCCAGCAGCCAAGCCCCCTATCTGGGGGGGAGCTACGAGCAGTACTTC. The encoded protein is CASSQAPYLGGSYEQYF.

The J gene is TRBJ2-7, the V gene TRBV5-8, with 9 bases lining up with TRBD1. V dropped 4 bases and J dropped 0; count of bases not matched to a gene: 5. The CDR3 extends over 15 amino acids. Germline CDR1 reads SGHTS; CDR2 reads YDEGEE. The CDR3, as DNA: TGTGCCAGCAGCCCAGGGACAGGGCGCTCCTACGAGCAGTACTTC. This codes for CASSPGTGRSYEQYF.

The chain combines TRBV5-1 with TRBJ2-2; TRBD2 matches 7 bases. CDR1 is SGHRS, CDR2 YFSETQ, per germline. The CDR3 loop spans 16 amino acids. Trimming removed 1 base from V and 4 bases from J; junction bases left unmatched: 7. The CDR3 spells CASSLTFAGATGELFF. CDR3 coding DNA: TGCGCCAGCAGCTTGACCTTTGCGGGAGCCACCGGGGAGCTGTTTTTT.

The genes are TRBV6-2 or TRBV6-3 and TRBJ1-5, with 12 nucleotides matching TRBD1. CDR3 length: 15 residues. The germline CDR1 and CDR2 sequences are MNHEY and SVGEGT. With V trimmed by 5 bases and J by 5 bases, 4 bases remained unmatched. Here the CDR3 reads CASSPGTGGHQPQHF. The CDR3 nucleotides read TGTGCCAGCAGTCCCGGGACAGGGGGCCATCAGCCCCAGCATTTT.

The chain recombines TRBV7-2 with TRBJ1-2; D is ambiguous. The CDR3 runs to 14 residues. The V end lost 6 bases, the J end lost 0 bases, and 11 bases lay between the germline ends. CDR1 is SGHTA and CDR2 is FQGNSA in the germline V gene. CDR3 residues: CASRPGSPNYGYTF. CDR3 in DNA: TGTGCCAGCAGGCCGGGCAGTCCTAACTATGGCTACACCTTC.

In its sample, this clone was seen a few times. The gene calls are TRBV11-3 and TRBJ2-1; D is unresolved. V dropped 5 bases and J dropped 10 bases, with 15 bases sitting between them. The CDR3 has 13 amino acids. CDR1 is SGHNT and CDR2 is YENEEA in the germline V gene. The CDR3 protein is CASSPNWGYEQFF. The CDR3 coding sequence is TGTGCCAGCAGCCCCAATTGGGGATACGAGCAGTTCTTC.

The gene calls are TRBV5-1 and TRBJ2-3; 8 positions agree with TRBD2. CDR3 length equals 15 residues. Trimming at V came to 1 base and at J to 4 bases, leaving 5 bases not matched to a gene. Germline V gene data show CDR1 as SGHRS and CDR2 as YFSETQ. The CDR3 DNA follows: TGCGCCAGCAGCTTGAGAGCGGGAGAGTCAGATACGCAGTATTTT. Translated: CASSLRAGESDTQYF. Combining the CDR3 with reference TRBV5-1 and TRBJ2-3 gives the whole variable domain KAGVTQTPRYLIKTRGQQVTLSCSPISGHRSVSWYQQTPGQGLQFLFEYFSETQRNKGNFPGRFSGRQFSNSRSEMNVSTLELGDSALYLCASSLRAGESDTQYFGPGTRLTVL.